This T cell receptor (beta chain) was found in a study of Graves' ophthalmopathy and Graves' hyperthyroidism. Out of around 9.5 ml of fresh peripheral blood, PBMCs were obtained. From RNA, the CDR3 regions of TCR beta chains were amplified and sequenced. Scientists carried out first-round RT-PCR using HTBI primers and then a second-round multiplex PCR. TCRdb called the multiplex PCR reads again in MiXCR, with one record for every CDR3 protein. The profile shows some 200,000 distinct CDR3 sequences, approximately 28% of them singletons. Germline CDR1 reads SQVTM; CDR2 reads ANQGSEA. The V end was cut by 4 bases, the J end by 5 bases, with 18 bases between. The CDR3 loop spans 14 amino acids. The sample holds many counts of this clonotype.

Material for sequencing was peripheral blood. The TCR was taken from a man aged 45-65 years with Graves' ophthalmopathy. The V call is TRBV29-1, the J call TRBJ2-7; D may be TRBD1 (7 bases). The CDR3 here is CSVVNIRGRNEQYF. In DNA, the CDR3 is TGCAGCGTTGTAAATATCAGGGGGAGGAACGAGCAGTACTTC.